A selection of T cell receptor beta chains follows, all from one sample in a study of tumor-infiltrating lymphocytes in primary liver carcinoma. TCRdb ran MiXCR on the multiplex PCR reads and lists one entry per CDR3 protein. Among around 100,000 distinct CDR3 sequences listed, around two thirds were seen once. The sample consisted of liver tumor tissue from sampling region 2. The receptors shown here come from an older woman with primary liver carcinoma and hepatitis B virus infection. Each CDR3 is given with its conserved first and last residue. The order of the fields is V gene, J gene, clone size, CDR3 protein. Clone size appears in some rows only: once, few, many, or a class for an expanded clone.

V gene: TRBV12-3/TRBV12-4
J gene: TRBJ1-1
clone size: many
CDR3 protein: CASSWTGGSEAFF

V gene: TRBV18
J gene: TRBJ2-6
clone size: .
CDR3 protein: CASSLSGQRAAAGANVLTF

V gene: TRBV6-2/TRBV6-3
J gene: TRBJ2-1
clone size: many
CDR3 protein: CASSYSAYNEQFF

V gene: TRBV6-5
J gene: TRBJ1-4
clone size: .
CDR3 protein: CPSGATATNGKLFF

V gene: TRBV14
J gene: TRBJ2-1
clone size: many
CDR3 protein: CASSQDQGERGYNEQFF

V gene: TRBV7-9
J gene: TRBJ2-1
clone size: few
CDR3 protein: CASSPGQGAWNEQFF

V gene: TRBV29-1
J gene: TRBJ2-3
clone size: .
CDR3 protein: CSVGGSGRIHTDTRYF

V gene: TRBV4-1
J gene: TRBJ2-1
clone size: .
CDR3 protein: CASSDGRQGYLHNEQFF

V gene: TRBV12-3/TRBV12-4
J gene: TRBJ2-5
clone size: .
CDR3 protein: CASSPRTGRGTKCF

V gene: TRBV11-3
J gene: TRBJ2-6
clone size: .
CDR3 protein: CASRQGYGEIGSGANVLTF

V gene: TRBV11-3
J gene: TRBJ2-1
clone size: .
CDR3 protein: CASSLGRGEWGLDEQFF